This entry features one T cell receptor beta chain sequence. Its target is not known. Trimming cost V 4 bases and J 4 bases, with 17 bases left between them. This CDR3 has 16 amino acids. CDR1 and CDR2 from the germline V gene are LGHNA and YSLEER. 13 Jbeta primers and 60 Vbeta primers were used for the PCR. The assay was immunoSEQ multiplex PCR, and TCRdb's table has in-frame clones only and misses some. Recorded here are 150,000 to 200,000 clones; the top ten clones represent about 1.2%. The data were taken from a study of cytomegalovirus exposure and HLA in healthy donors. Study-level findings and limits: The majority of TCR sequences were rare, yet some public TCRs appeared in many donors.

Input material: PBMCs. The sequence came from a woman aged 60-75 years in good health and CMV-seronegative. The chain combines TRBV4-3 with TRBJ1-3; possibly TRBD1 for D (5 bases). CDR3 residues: CASSLSRTSSGNTIYF. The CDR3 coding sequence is TGCGCCAGCAGCCTAAGCCGGACAAGTAGCGGAAACACCATATATTTT.